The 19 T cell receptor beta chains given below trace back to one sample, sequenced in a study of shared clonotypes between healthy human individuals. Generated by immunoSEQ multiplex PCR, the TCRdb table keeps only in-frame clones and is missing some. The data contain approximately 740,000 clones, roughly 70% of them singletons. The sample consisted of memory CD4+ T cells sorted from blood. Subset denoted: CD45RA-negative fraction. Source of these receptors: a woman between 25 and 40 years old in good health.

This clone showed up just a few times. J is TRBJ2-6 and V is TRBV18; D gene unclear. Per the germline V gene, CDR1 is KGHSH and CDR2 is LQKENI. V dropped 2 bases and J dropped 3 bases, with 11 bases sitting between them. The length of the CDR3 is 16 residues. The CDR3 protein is CASSPGPGVGANVLTF. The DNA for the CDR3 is TGTGCCAGCTCACCAGGACCAGGAGTTGGGGCCAACGTCCTGACTTTC.

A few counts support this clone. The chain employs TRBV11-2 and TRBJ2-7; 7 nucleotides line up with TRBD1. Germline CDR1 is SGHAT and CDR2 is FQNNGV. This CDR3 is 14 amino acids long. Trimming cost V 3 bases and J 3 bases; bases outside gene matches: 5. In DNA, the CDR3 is TGTGCCAGCAGCTTCCGGGACAGCTTCTACGAGCAGTACTTC. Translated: CASSFRDSFYEQYF.

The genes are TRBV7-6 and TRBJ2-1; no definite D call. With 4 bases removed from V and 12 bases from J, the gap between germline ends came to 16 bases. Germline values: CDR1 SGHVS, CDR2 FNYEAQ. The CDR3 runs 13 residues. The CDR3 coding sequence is TGTGCCAGCAGCTCCTTCGTGACGGATACGCAGTTCTTC. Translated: CASSSFVTDTQFF.

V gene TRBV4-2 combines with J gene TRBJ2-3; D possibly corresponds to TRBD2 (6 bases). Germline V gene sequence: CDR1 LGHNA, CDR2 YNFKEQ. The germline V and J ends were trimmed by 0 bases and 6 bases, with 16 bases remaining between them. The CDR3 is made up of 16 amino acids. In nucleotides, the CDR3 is TGTGCCAGCAGCCAAGAGAAGGGAGGAGTGTCGGATACGCAGTATTTT. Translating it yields CASSQEKGGVSDTQYF.

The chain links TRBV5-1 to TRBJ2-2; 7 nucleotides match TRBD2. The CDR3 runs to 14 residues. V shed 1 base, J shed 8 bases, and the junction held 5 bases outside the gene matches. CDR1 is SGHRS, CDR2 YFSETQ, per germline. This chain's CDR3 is CASSLLAVRGELFF. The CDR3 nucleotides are TGCGCCAGCAGCTTGCTAGCGGTCAGGGGGGAGCTGTTTTTT.

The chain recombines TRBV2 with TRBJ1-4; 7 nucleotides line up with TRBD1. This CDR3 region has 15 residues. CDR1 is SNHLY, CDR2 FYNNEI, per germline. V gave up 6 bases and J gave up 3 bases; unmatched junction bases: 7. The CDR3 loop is CASRVPGTANEKLFF. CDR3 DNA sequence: TGTGCCAGCAGGGTGCCCGGGACAGCTAATGAAAAACTGTTTTTT.

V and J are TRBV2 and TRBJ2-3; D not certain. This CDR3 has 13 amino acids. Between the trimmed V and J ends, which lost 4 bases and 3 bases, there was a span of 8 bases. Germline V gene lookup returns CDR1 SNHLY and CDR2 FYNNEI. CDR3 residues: CASSGSMTDTQYF. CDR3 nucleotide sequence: TGTGCCAGCAGTGGCAGTATGACAGATACGCAGTATTTT.

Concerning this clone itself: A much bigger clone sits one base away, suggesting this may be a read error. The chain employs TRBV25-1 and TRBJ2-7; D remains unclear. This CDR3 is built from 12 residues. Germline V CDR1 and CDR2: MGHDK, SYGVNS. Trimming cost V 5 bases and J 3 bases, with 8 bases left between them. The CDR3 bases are TGTGCCAGCAGTAAGGACCTCTACGAGCAGTACTTC. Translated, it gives CASSKDLYEQYF.

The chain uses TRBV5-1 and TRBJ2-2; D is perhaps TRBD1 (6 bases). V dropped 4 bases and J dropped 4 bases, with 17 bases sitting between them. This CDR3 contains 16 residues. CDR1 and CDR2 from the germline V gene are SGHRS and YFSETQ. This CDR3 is CASSLRVGAGTGELFF. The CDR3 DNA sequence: TGCGCCAGCAGCCTCCGAGTGGGGGCGGGCACCGGGGAGCTGTTTTTT. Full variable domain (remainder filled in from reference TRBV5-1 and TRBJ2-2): KAGVTQTPRYLIKTRGQQVTLSCSPISGHRSVSWYQQTPGQGLQFLFEYFSETQRNKGNFPGRFSGRQFSNSRSEMNVSTLELGDSALYLCASSLRVGAGTGELFFGEGSRLTVL.

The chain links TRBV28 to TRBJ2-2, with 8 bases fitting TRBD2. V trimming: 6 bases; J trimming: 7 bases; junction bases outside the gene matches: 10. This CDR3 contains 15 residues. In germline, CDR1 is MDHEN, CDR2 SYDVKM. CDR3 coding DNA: TGTGCCAGCAGGGTCCCAGCGGGAGATATCGGGGAGCTGTTTTTT. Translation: CASRVPAGDIGELFF.

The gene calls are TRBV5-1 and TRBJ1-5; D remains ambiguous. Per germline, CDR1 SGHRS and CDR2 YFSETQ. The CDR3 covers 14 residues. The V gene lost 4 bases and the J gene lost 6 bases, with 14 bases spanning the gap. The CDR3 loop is CASSPAGIGQPQHF. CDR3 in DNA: TGCGCCAGCAGCCCGGCAGGCATAGGTCAGCCCCAGCATTTT.

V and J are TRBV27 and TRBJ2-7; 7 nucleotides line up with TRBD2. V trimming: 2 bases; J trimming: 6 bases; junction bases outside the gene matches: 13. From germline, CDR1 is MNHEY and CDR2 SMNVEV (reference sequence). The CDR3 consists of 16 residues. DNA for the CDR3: TGTGCCAGCAGTTTAAAAGGGAGGGCCGGTTCAAGCGAGCAGTACTTC. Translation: CASSLKGRAGSSEQYF.

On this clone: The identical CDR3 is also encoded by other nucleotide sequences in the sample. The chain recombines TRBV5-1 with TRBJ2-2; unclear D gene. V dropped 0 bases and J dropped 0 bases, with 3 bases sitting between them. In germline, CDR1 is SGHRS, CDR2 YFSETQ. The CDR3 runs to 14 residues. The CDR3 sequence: CASSLDPNTGELFF. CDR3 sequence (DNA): TGCGCCAGCAGCTTGGACCCGAACACCGGGGAGCTGTTTTTT.

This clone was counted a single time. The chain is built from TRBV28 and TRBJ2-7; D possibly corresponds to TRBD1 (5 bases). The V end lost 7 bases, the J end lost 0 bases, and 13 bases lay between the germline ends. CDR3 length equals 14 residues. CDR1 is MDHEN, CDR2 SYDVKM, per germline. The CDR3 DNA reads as TGTGCCAGCACCCTCAGGGATTACTCCTACGAGCAGTACTTC. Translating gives CASTLRDYSYEQYF. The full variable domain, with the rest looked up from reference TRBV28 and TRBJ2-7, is DVKVTQSSRYLVKRTGEKVFLECVQDMDHENMFWYRQDPGLGLRLIYFSYDVKMKEKGDIPEGYSVSREKKERFSLILESASTNQTSMYLCASTLRDYSYEQYFGPGTRLTVT.

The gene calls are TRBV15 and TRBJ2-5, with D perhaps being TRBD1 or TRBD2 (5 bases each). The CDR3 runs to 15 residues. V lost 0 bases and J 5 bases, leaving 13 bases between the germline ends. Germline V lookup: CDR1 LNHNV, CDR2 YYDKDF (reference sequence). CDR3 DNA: TGTGCCACCAGCAGAGACCGGGACCCTCGGGAGACCCAGTACTTC. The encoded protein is CATSRDRDPRETQYF.

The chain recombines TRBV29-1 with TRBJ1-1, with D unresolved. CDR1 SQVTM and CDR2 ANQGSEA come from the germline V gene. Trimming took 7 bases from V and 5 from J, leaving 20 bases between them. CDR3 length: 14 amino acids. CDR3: CSAPRPPRDTEAFF. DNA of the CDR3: TGCAGCGCACCAAGACCGCCTCGGGATACTGAAGCTTTCTTT.

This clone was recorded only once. The CDR3 sequence: CASSSNAGSRNTEAFF. The CDR3 DNA reads as TGCGCCAGCAGCTCCAATGCAGGGAGTCGGAACACTGAAGCTTTCTTT. The J gene is TRBJ1-1, the V gene TRBV5-1; a possible D gene is TRBD1 (5 bases). The CDR3 runs to 16 residues. From germline, CDR1 is SGHRS and CDR2 YFSETQ. V was trimmed by 3 bases and J by 1 base, leaving 16 bases between them. Supplemented by reference TRBV5-1 and TRBJ1-1, the full variable domain reads KAGVTQTPRYLIKTRGQQVTLSCSPISGHRSVSWYQQTPGQGLQFLFEYFSETQRNKGNFPGRFSGRQFSNSRSEMNVSTLELGDSALYLCASSSNAGSRNTEAFFGQGTRLTVV.

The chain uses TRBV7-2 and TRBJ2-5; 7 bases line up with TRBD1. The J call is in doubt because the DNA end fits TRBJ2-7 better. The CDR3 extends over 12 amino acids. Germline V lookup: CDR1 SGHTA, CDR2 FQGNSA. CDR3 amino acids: CASSSQGFEQYF. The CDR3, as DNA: TGTGCCAGCAGCTCACAGGGGTTCGAGCAGTACTTC.

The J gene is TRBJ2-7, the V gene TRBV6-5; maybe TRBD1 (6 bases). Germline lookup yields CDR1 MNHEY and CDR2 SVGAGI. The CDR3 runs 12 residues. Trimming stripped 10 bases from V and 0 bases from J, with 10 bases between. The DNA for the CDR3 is TGTGCCACCACAGGGCTCTCCTACGAGCAGTACTTC. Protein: CATTGLSYEQYF.